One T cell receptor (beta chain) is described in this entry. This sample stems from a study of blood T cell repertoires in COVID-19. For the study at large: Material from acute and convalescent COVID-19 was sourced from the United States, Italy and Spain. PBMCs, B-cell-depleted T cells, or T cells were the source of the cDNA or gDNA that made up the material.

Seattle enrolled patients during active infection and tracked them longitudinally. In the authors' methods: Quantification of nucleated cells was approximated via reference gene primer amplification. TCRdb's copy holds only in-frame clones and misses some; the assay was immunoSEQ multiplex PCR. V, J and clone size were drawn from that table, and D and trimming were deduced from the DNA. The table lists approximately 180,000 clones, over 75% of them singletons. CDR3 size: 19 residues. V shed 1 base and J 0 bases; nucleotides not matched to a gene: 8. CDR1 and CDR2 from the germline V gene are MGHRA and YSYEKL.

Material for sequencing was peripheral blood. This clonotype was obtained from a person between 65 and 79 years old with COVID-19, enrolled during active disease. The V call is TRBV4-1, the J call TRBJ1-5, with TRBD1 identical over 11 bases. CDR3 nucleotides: TGCGCCAGCAGCCAAGTGGGACAGGGGGGGGCCAATAGCAATCAGCCCCAGCATTTT. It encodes CASSQVGQGGANSNQPQHF.